The 12 T cell receptor beta chains below all came from one sample that was sequenced in a study of cytomegalovirus exposure and HLA in healthy donors. It was with 60 Vbeta and 13 Jbeta primers that the PCR ran. The repertoire was sequenced with immunoSEQ multiplex PCR; TCRdb's copy has only in-frame clones and lacks some. The table has around 120,000 clones, approximately 66% seen once. The sample comprised PBMCs. These receptor sequences come from a man in his forties in good health and CMV-seropositive.

The rearrangement joins TRBV28 to TRBJ2-3; 7 bases match TRBD1. This CDR3 has 16 residues. J lost 2 bases, V lost 5 bases, and 10 bases had no gene match. From germline, CDR1 is MDHEN and CDR2 SYDVKM. For the CDR3, the DNA is TGTGCCAGCAGTACCCCGCCGGGACAGTCCACAGATACGCAGTATTTT. This codes for CASSTPPGQSTDTQYF.

The rearrangement links TRBV28 to TRBJ1-1; 7 nucleotides match TRBD1. Per germline, CDR1 MDHEN and CDR2 SYDVKM. J was trimmed by 0 bases and V by 5 bases; bases with no gene match: 21. This CDR3 contains 20 residues. This CDR3 is CASSDWGQKGSLLMNTEAFF. CDR3 coding DNA: TGTGCCAGCAGTGATTGGGGACAGAAGGGGTCCCTCCTCATGAACACTGAAGCTTTCTTT.

This clone turned up a few times. This chain links TRBV2 with TRBJ1-2; unclear D gene. Germline CDR1 reads SNHLY; CDR2 reads FYNNEI. V was pared by 6 bases and J by 7 bases, with 12 bases between. The CDR3 contains 12 residues. For the CDR3, the DNA is TGTGCCAGCAGCGATAACAGATTTGGCTACACCTTC. It is translated as CASSDNRFGYTF. Full variable domain (outside the CDR3, taken from reference TRBV2 and TRBJ1-2): EPEVTQTPSHQVTQMGQEVILRCVPISNHLYFYWYRQILGQKVEFLVSFYNNEISEKSEIFDDQFSVERPDGSNFTLKIRSTKLEDSAMYFCASSDNRFGYTFGSGTRLTVV.

The rearrangement uses TRBV29-1 and TRBJ2-2, with 8 bases matching TRBD2. The germline V gene has CDR1 SQVTM and CDR2 ANQGSEA. After removal of 6 bases from V and 4 bases from J, the junction contained 4 bases not matched to a gene. This CDR3 has 13 residues. For the CDR3, the DNA is TGCAGCGTCGGGACTAGGGGCACCGGGGAGCTGTTTTTT. This sequence encodes CSVGTRGTGELFF.

This clone is categorized as medium-sized. The chain has TRBV6-1 and TRBJ2-3; 15 nucleotides line up with TRBD2. Germline CDR1 MNHNS, CDR2 SASEGT. J gave up 7 bases and V 4 bases, and 6 bases lay outside the gene matches. This CDR3 region has 16 residues. CDR3 DNA sequence: TGTGCCAGCAGTGCTTCCGGGACTAGCGGGAGGAATACGCAGTATTTT. Encoded protein: CASSASGTSGRNTQYF.

CDR3 nucleotides: TGTGCCAGCAGCTCAGACAGCTCAAAACAGTTCTTC. This translates into CASSSDSSKQFF. V usage is TRBV7-3 and J usage is TRBJ2-1, with D maybe TRBD1 (5 bases). Germline V gene data show CDR1 as SGHTA and CDR2 as FQGTGA. The germline V and J ends were trimmed by 4 bases and 13 bases, with 14 bases remaining between them. CDR3 length: 12 amino acids.

V is TRBV5-6 and J is TRBJ2-7, with 8 bases fitting TRBD1. In germline, CDR1 is SGHDT, CDR2 YYEEEE. The CDR3 has 13 residues. V shed 3 bases, J shed 2 bases, and the junction held 1 base outside the gene matches. The CDR3 region has the DNA TGTGCCAGCAGCTACAGGGGGACCTACGAGCAGTACGTC. Its translation: CASSYRGTYEQYV.

The J gene is TRBJ1-2, the V gene TRBV7-2, with D tentatively TRBD1 (6 bases). V was trimmed by 4 bases and J by 4 bases, leaving 13 bases between them. Germline CDR1 reads SGHTA; CDR2 reads FQGNSA. The CDR3 spans 14 residues. In nucleotides, the CDR3 is TGTGCCAGCAGCTCCCCCGACAGGCTCTATGGCTACACCTTC. Translated, it gives CASSSPDRLYGYTF.

The J gene is TRBJ2-3, the V gene TRBV15; 7 bases agree with TRBD2. This CDR3 has 15 residues. V dropped 1 base and J dropped 3; count of bases not matched to a gene: 4. CDR1 is LNHNV and CDR2 is YYDKDF in the germline V gene (reference sequence). In DNA form, the CDR3 reads TGTGCCACCAGCAGAGGGGAGGGTTCGACAGATACGCAGTATTTT. It codes for CATSRGEGSTDTQYF.

The J gene is TRBJ1-1, the V gene TRBV7-2, with D unclear. CDR3 length equals 13 residues. Trimming stripped 3 bases from V and 0 bases from J, with 5 bases between. CDR1 is SGHTA and CDR2 is FQGNSA in the germline V gene. CDR3 protein: CASSFTLNTEAFF. The CDR3 region has the DNA TGTGCCAGCAGCTTTACATTGAACACTGAAGCTTTCTTT.

There are a few counts of this clone. The chain couples TRBV2 to TRBJ1-1; tentatively, D is TRBD1 (6 bases). This CDR3 contains 15 residues. V shed 1 base and J shed 5 bases, with 14 bases lying between them. The germline V gene encodes CDR1 SNHLY and CDR2 FYNNEI. CDR3 sequence (DNA): TGTGCCAGCAGTGAAGAGCGGGGGCGCAGGACTGAAGCTTTCTTT. This encodes CASSEERGRRTEAFF.

This sequence joins TRBV5-4 and TRBJ1-2, with D perhaps matching TRBD1 (6 bases). The length of the CDR3 is 15 residues. Germline V lookup: CDR1 SGHNT, CDR2 YYREEE (reference sequence). Trimming took 0 bases from V and 2 from J, leaving 11 bases between them. The CDR3: CASSLGGGRNYGYTF. DNA of the CDR3: TGTGCCAGCAGCTTGGGGGGGGGCCGGAACTATGGCTACACCTTC.